The clone carrying this T cell receptor beta chain has only one observation. The antigen is undetermined. A much bigger clone sits one base away, suggesting this may be a read error. These data originate in a study of blood T cells in healthy people across ages. V lost 1 base, J lost 13 bases, and 20 bases lay in between. The CDR3 loop spans 15 amino acids. Germline V gene lookup returns CDR1 SGHVS and CDR2 FNYEAQ. Through a sample-barcoded 5' primer and a J-beta primer mix, a second PCR was run for 7 to 11 cycles. TCRdb fed the 5' RACE reads into MiXCR, producing one record per CDR3 protein. The table records roughly 2 million distinct CDR3 sequences, roughly 49% of them present only once. Notes on the study in general: Total diversity from one million sequenced T cells was likely underestimated.

This clonotype was obtained from a woman between 40 and 50 years old in good health. The chain couples TRBV7-6 to TRBJ2-4, with D perhaps TRBD1 or TRBD2 (5 bases each). Sequenced input: blood. The CDR3 DNA reads as TGTGCCAGCAGCTTAGAGGGGACGGGCTCCTACGGGCAGTACTTC. Amino acid sequence: CASSLEGTGSYGQYF.